Each of the 21 T cell receptor beta chains below was sequenced from the same sample in a study of shared clonotypes between healthy human individuals. Sequencing was performed with immunoSEQ multiplex PCR; in TCRdb, only in-frame clones are kept and a portion is missing. The data contain over 850,000 clones, around three quarters of them singletons. Sample: memory CD4+ T cells from PBMCs. Regarding subset: CD45RA-negative fraction. Every receptor here comes from a man aged 18-30 years in good health. Some clones in this sample may be carry-over from other donors' samples.

V is TRBV7-9 and J is TRBJ2-2, with 7 positions matching TRBD1. V gave up 6 bases and J gave up 3 bases; unmatched junction bases: 4. The CDR3 is 14 amino acids. Germline V gives CDR1 SEHNR, CDR2 FQNEAQ (reference sequence). CDR3 sequence: CASRTDRDTGELFF. Here the CDR3 DNA reads TGTGCCAGCAGGACTGACAGGGACACCGGGGAGCTGTTTTTT.

This clone has just a few counts. The J gene is TRBJ2-2, the V gene TRBV4-2; tentative D call: TRBD2 (6 bases). Germline CDR1 LGHNA, CDR2 YNFKEQ. V was cut by 2 bases and J by 0 bases, with 13 bases left in between. The CDR3 has 17 residues. The CDR3 DNA reads as TGTGCCAGCAGCCAAAGGCCCGCGGGGACGAACACCGGGGAGCTGTTTTTT. Translating gives CASSQRPAGTNTGELFF.

This rearrangement joins TRBV18 to TRBJ2-5, with a possible D match to TRBD2 (6 bases). V lost 3 bases to trimming and J lost 4 bases, with 12 bases between them. This CDR3 region has 14 residues. CDR1 is KGHSH, CDR2 LQKENI, per germline. The CDR3 region is CASSPPGVTETQYF. DNA of the CDR3: TGTGCCAGCTCACCCCCGGGGGTGACAGAGACCCAGTACTTC.

The gene calls are TRBV11-2 and TRBJ2-7, with D perhaps TRBD1 or TRBD2 (5 bases each). Per the germline V gene, CDR1 is SGHAT and CDR2 is FQNNGV. Deletions cut 3 bases from V and 6 bases from J, with 18 bases between. The CDR3 consists of 15 residues. This CDR3 reads CASSFSREYQREQYF. The CDR3 DNA follows: TGTGCCAGCAGCTTTTCCAGGGAGTATCAACGCGAGCAGTACTTC.

Of note for this clone: Within the sample, other DNA sequences also encode this same CDR3. CDR3 nucleotides: TGTGCCAGCAGCTTAGGGATCTCCTACGAGCAGTACTTC. Translating gives CASSLGISYEQYF. This chain joins TRBV7-2 and TRBJ2-7; D unresolved. Trimming pared 1 base from V and 0 bases from J, leaving 4 bases between. This CDR3 has 13 amino acids. From germline, CDR1 is SGHTA and CDR2 FQGNSA.

The rearrangement links TRBV7-2 to TRBJ2-7; 7 bases line up with TRBD2. The CDR3 length is 18 residues. Germline CDR1 reads SGHTA; CDR2 reads FQGNSA. V shed 5 bases and J 3 bases; nucleotides not matched to a gene: 19. CDR3 coding DNA: TGTGCCAGCAGCCTCCAGCCTAGCGGAGGCGGGAATTTCTACGAGCAGTACTTC. Residues: CASSLQPSGGGNFYEQYF.

V usage is TRBV28 and J usage is TRBJ1-2; D may be TRBD1 (5 bases). The CDR3 runs to 14 residues. Deletions cut 3 bases from V and 6 bases from J, with 14 bases between. Looked up from germline, CDR1 is MDHEN and CDR2 is SYDVKM. The CDR3 here is CASSFRQGKHGYTF. The CDR3 region has the DNA TGTGCCAGCAGTTTTCGGCAGGGAAAGCATGGCTACACCTTC.

This clone was observed once. The rearrangement joins TRBV30 to TRBJ2-2, with D perhaps being TRBD1 or TRBD2 (5 bases each). The CDR3 is 15 amino acids. V lost 4 bases and J lost 3, with 15 bases in between. Germline V gene data show CDR1 as GTSNPN and CDR2 as SVGIG (reference sequence). CDR3 in DNA: TGTGCCTGGATGGGGCAGGGAGTCGACACCGGGGAGCTGTTTTTT. It is translated as CAWMGQGVDTGELFF.

Here the CDR3 DNA reads TGTGCCAGCAGGGAGACCCCCTACAATGAGCAGTTCTTC. It is translated as CASRETPYNEQFF. The gene calls are TRBV7-3 and TRBJ2-1; D is undetermined. V was cut by 6 bases and J by 2 bases, with 8 bases left in between. Per germline, CDR1 SGHTA and CDR2 FQGTGA. The CDR3 length is 13 residues. The variable domain in full, with the rest retrieved from reference TRBV7-3 and TRBJ2-1, is GAGVSQTPSNKVTEKGKYVELRCDPISGHTALYWYRQSLGQGPEFLIYFQGTGAADDSGLPNDRFFAVRPEGSVSTLKIQRTERGDSAVYLCASRETPYNEQFFGPGTRLTVL.

The gene calls are TRBV14 and TRBJ2-1; D perhaps matches TRBD2 (6 bases). Between the trimmed V and J ends, which lost 4 bases and 12 bases, there was a span of 19 bases. Germline CDR1 reads SGHDN; CDR2 reads FVKESK. The CDR3 extends over 14 amino acids. The CDR3 coding sequence is TGTGCCAGCAGCCCCAGCAATTTGGGGGGTTGGCAGTTCTTC. Translating it yields CASSPSNLGGWQFF.

The CDR3 region is CASIGTGVTGELFF. CDR3 DNA sequence: TGTGCCAGCATCGGGACAGGGGTCACCGGGGAGCTGTTTTTT. This rearrangement joins TRBV25-1 to TRBJ2-2; TRBD1 matches 10 bases. This CDR3 comprises 14 residues. J gave up 4 bases and V 7 bases, and 3 bases lay outside the gene matches. The germline V gene has CDR1 MGHDK and CDR2 SYGVNS. Complete variable domain (other parts from reference TRBV25-1 and TRBJ2-2): EADIYQTPRYLVIGTGKKITLECSQTMGHDKMYWYQQDPGMELHLIHYSYGVNSTEKGDLSSESTVSRIRTEHFPLTLESARPSHTSQYLCASIGTGVTGELFFGEGSRLTVL.

This sequence joins TRBV7-2 and TRBJ1-2; D may be TRBD1 (5 bases). Germline V gives CDR1 SGHTA, CDR2 FQGNSA. Between the trimmed V and J ends, which lost 5 bases and 5 bases, there was a span of 15 bases. CDR3 length: 14 residues. The CDR3 loop is CASSPGAGWYGYTF. The CDR3 DNA reads TGTGCCAGCAGCCCCGGGGCAGGGTGGTATGGCTACACCTTC.

This clone was seen at least ten times. The rearrangement uses TRBV9 and TRBJ2-4; D is unclear. Trimming stripped 4 bases from V and 1 base from J, with 18 bases between. This CDR3 spans 17 amino acids. Germline V gene data show CDR1 as SGDLS and CDR2 as YYNGEE. The CDR3 DNA reads TGTGCCAGCAGCCCCCTAGGGTCCCAGCCGGCCAAAAACATTCAGTACTTC. Translation: CASSPLGSQPAKNIQYF. Using reference TRBV9 and TRBJ2-4 for the parts outside the CDR3, the full variable domain is DSGVTQTPKHLITATGQRVTLRCSPRSGDLSVYWYQQSLDQGLQFLIQYYNGEERAKGNILERFSAQQFPDLHSELNLSSLELGDSALYFCASSPLGSQPAKNIQYFGAGTRLSVL.

This sequence joins TRBV9 and TRBJ2-3; D is possibly TRBD2 (6 bases). The V and J ends lost 2 bases and 2 bases respectively, with 15 bases between them. CDR3 size: 16 residues. CDR1 SGDLS and CDR2 YYNGEE come from the germline V gene. The CDR3 DNA reads TGTGCCAGCAGCGTCACTAGCAGTCCGTTCACAGATACGCAGTATTTT. Translation gives CASSVTSSPFTDTQYF.

This clone was seen more than once but under ten times. The V call is TRBV7-2, the J call TRBJ1-1; perhaps TRBD1 as D (5 bases). Germline V gives CDR1 SGHTA, CDR2 FQGNSA. The V gene lost 5 bases and the J gene lost 0 bases, with 16 bases spanning the gap. CDR3 size: 16 residues. For the CDR3, the DNA is TGTGCCAGCAGCGTAGATGGGGGACGGATGAACACTGAAGCTTTCTTT. It codes for CASSVDGGRMNTEAFF. Using reference TRBV7-2 and TRBJ1-1 for the parts outside the CDR3, the full variable domain is GAGVSQSPSNKVTEKGKDVELRCDPISGHTALYWYRQSLGQGLEFLIYFQGNSAPDKSGLPSDRFSAERTGGSVSTLTIQRTQQEDSAVYLCASSVDGGRMNTEAFFGQGTRLTVV.

The CDR3 protein is CASSDRGDSGTEAFF. In nucleotides, the CDR3 is TGTGCCAGCAGCGACAGGGGGGATTCGGGAACTGAAGCTTTCTTT. The genes are TRBV6-4 and TRBJ1-1; 9 bases are a match to TRBD1. Germline trimming cut 6 bases from V and 5 bases from J; bases unmatched to any gene: 10. The V gene's germline CDR1 is MRHNA and CDR2 SNTAGT. The CDR3 sequence is 15 residues long.

This clone was counted a single time. The CDR3 nucleotides read TGTGCCAGCAGGACCCTCGGGGACACCACAGATACGCAGTATTTT. It yields the protein CASRTLGDTTDTQYF. The V call is TRBV6-5, the J call TRBJ2-3; D is possibly TRBD1 (6 bases). V lost 6 bases to trimming and J lost 2 bases, with 15 bases between them. The CDR3 has 15 residues. CDR1 and CDR2 (germline): MNHEY, SVGAGI.

The chain employs TRBV5-6 and TRBJ2-7; D is undetermined. V shed 0 bases and J shed 4 bases, with 8 bases lying between them. This CDR3 region has 13 residues. From germline, CDR1 is SGHDT and CDR2 YYEEEE. The CDR3 protein is CASSLVHTYEQYF. DNA of the CDR3: TGTGCCAGCAGCTTGGTACACACTTACGAGCAGTACTTC.

This clone has just a few counts. The V and J genes are TRBV5-4 and TRBJ2-7; possibly TRBD1 for D (5 bases). With 0 bases removed from V and 0 bases from J, the gap between germline ends came to 10 bases. CDR3 size: 15 residues. The V gene's germline CDR1 is SGHNT and CDR2 YYREEE (reference sequence). The CDR3 loop is CASSLGGALSYEQYF. CDR3 DNA sequence: TGTGCCAGCAGCTTGGGGGGCGCCCTCTCCTACGAGCAGTACTTC. Variable domain in full (rest from reference TRBV5-4 and TRBJ2-7): ETGVTQSPTHLIKTRGQQVTLRCSSQSGHNTVSWYQQALGQGPQFIFQYYREEENGRGNFPPRFSGLQFPNYSSELNVNALELDDSALYLCASSLGGALSYEQYFGPGTRLTVT.

This clone appeared once. The chain has TRBV7-8 and TRBJ2-1; 9 bases are shared with TRBD2. The length of the CDR3 is 14 residues. V lost 5 bases to trimming and J lost 9 bases; unmatched junction nucleotides: 8. Germline V gene lookup returns CDR1 SGHVS and CDR2 FQNEAQ. For the CDR3, the DNA is TGTGCCAGCAGCCTAAGGACTAGCGAGGGTGAGCAGTTCTTC. Protein: CASSLRTSEGEQFF.

This chain uses TRBV7-9 with TRBJ2-1, with a tentative D call TRBD2 (6 bases). Germline loops: CDR1 SEHNR, CDR2 FQNEAQ (reference sequence). The CDR3 spans 16 residues. Trimming removed 5 bases from V and 2 bases from J, with 16 bases in between. In nucleotides, the CDR3 is TGTGCCAGCAGCCGAGGGACTCCAAGACCCTACAATGAGCAGTTCTTC. Its translation is CASSRGTPRPYNEQFF.